This T cell receptor beta chain derives from a study of molecular identifiers for immune sequencing clone quantification. Study at large: In the replicates, RNA derived from about 19,000 or 110,000 naive CD8 cells was divided into five parts, and four were sequenced.

Whole-study findings and limits: Jurkat TCR RNA from one cell was spiked into approximately 1 million naive cells, and it was reportedly detectable there.

Comment on this clonotype: Antigen specificity is unknown.

Naive CD8 sequencing libraries were generated from approximately 20,000 to 1,000,000 sorted cells, with 10%, 30% or 50% RNA as input. V lost 4 bases to trimming and J lost 5 bases, with 8 bases between them. Germline loops: CDR1 MNHEY, CDR2 SMNVEV (reference sequence). This CDR3 contains 13 residues. Each CDR3 protein gets one entry after TCRdb re-called the PCR reads with MiXCR. The table records about 640,000 distinct CDR3 sequences, 15% to 20% of them present only once. The rearrangement links TRBV27 to TRBJ1-4; D gene unclear. Material: naive CD8+ T cells from blood, with Jurkat cell RNA spiked in. The subset is: FACS-sorted CD8+CD4-CCR7+CD45RA+ naive T cells. The receptor was derived from a human donor in good health. Some libraries in this study had Jurkat cell RNA spiked in. In nucleotides, the CDR3 is TGTGCCAGCAGTTCTGGGTACAATGAAAAACTGTTTTTT. It yields the protein CASSSGYNEKLFF.